One and the same sample provided the 7 T cell receptor beta chains below, sequenced in a study of neoadjuvant nivolumab and ipilimumab in lung cancer. TCRdb's copy holds only in-frame clones and misses some; the assay was immunoSEQ multiplex PCR. Here the sample spans 18,000 or so clones, around 79% being singletons. The specimen was tumor tissue, collected after neoadjuvant nivolumab, alone or with ipilimumab, at or shortly before surgery. The receptors come from an adult with non-small cell lung cancer.

The chain links TRBV5-1 to TRBJ2-3; 7 positions agree with TRBD2. Germline V lookup: CDR1 SGHRS, CDR2 YFSETQ. Germline trimming cut 7 bases from V and 5 bases from J; bases unmatched to any gene: 1. This CDR3 spans 11 amino acids. The DNA for the CDR3 is TGCGCCAGCGGCGGGGGAGATACGCAGTATTTT. Its translation: CASGGGDTQYF.

In its sample, this clone was seen a few times. V and J are TRBV2 and TRBJ2-5, with D tentatively TRBD2 (6 bases). This CDR3 contains 12 residues. The V end was cut by 10 bases, the J end by 5 bases, with 14 bases between. In germline, CDR1 is SNHLY, CDR2 FYNNEI. The CDR3 loop is CATRDLAETQYF. The DNA for the CDR3 is TGTGCCACCCGGGACTTGGCTGAGACCCAGTACTTC.

The CDR3 spells CASSFQGGAEAFF. The CDR3 DNA follows: TGTGCCAGCAGCTTCCAAGGGGGCGCTGAAGCTTTCTTT. The gene calls are TRBV7-2 and TRBJ1-1, with 7 nucleotides matching TRBD1. CDR1 and CDR2 (germline): SGHTA, FQGNSA. V shed 3 bases, J shed 6 bases, and the junction held 4 bases outside the gene matches. This CDR3 has 13 amino acids. The full variable domain, completed using reference TRBV7-2 and TRBJ1-1, is GAGVSQSPSNKVTEKGKDVELRCDPISGHTALYWYRQSLGQGLEFLIYFQGNSAPDKSGLPSDRFSAERTGGSVSTLTIQRTQQEDSAVYLCASSFQGGAEAFFGQGTRLTVV.

This clone has a handful of counts. The V and J genes are TRBV30 and TRBJ1-3; tentative D call: TRBD1 (5 bases). Trimming stripped 5 bases from V and 0 bases from J, with 17 bases between. Germline CDR1 GTSNPN, CDR2 SVGIG (reference sequence). The CDR3 runs 16 residues. DNA of the CDR3: TGTGCCTGGGGCCGGGGTCGGAGGGGCTCTGGAAACACCATATATTTT. Its translation is CAWGRGRRGSGNTIYF.

The chain carries TRBV6-5 and TRBJ1-6; D is unresolved. The CDR3 is 13 residues long. Germline CDR1 and CDR2: MNHEY and SVGAGI. The V end lost 0 bases, the J end lost 9 bases, and 6 bases lay between the germline ends. CDR3 DNA: TGTGCCAGCAGTTACTCCGGTAGTTCACCCCTCCACTTT. It specifies CASSYSGSSPLHF.

The rearrangement uses TRBV27 and TRBJ2-5; D possibly corresponds to TRBD1 (6 bases). This CDR3 region has 13 residues. Germline CDR1 is MNHEY and CDR2 is SMNVEV (reference sequence). V lost 4 bases, J lost 9 bases, and 15 bases lay in between. CDR3 DNA: TGTGCCAGCAGTTCGTCACAGGGTTTGGCCCAGTACTTC. It is translated as CASSSSQGLAQYF.

This clone was counted between two and nine times. The CDR3 reads CASSQMNRGFTDTQYF. CDR3 in DNA: TGTGCCAGCAGCCAAATGAATAGGGGGTTCACAGATACGCAGTATTTT. The rearrangement joins TRBV4-2 to TRBJ2-3, with TRBD1 as a possible D gene (6 bases). The CDR3 consists of 16 residues. Germline loops: CDR1 LGHNA, CDR2 YNFKEQ. The V end was cut by 2 bases, the J end by 2 bases, with 14 bases between.